The sequence of this T cell receptor beta chain was determined in a study of TIL therapy for anti-PD-1-resistant metastatic lung cancer. This was the immunoSEQ v3 assay. The data were produced by immunoSEQ multiplex PCR, yet TCRdb's version contains in-frame clones alone and is incomplete. This sample has 10,000 to 12,000 clones; 55% to 60% occur once, and the top ten carry around 12%. Regarding time point: pre-treatment sample, taken before nivolumab and TIL therapy. Tumor tissue came from excised metastases, mostly pleural nodules or supraclavicular lymph nodes. The germline gives CDR1 MNHNS, CDR2 SASEGT. V lost 5 bases and J lost 5; bases outside the gene matches: 8. This CDR3 region has 14 residues.

The source material was tumor tissue, sampled at baseline. This clonotype was obtained from a person aged 30 to 80 with non-small cell lung cancer. V usage is TRBV6-1 and J usage is TRBJ1-1; 7 bases are shared with TRBD1. Written as DNA, the CDR3 is TGTGCCAGCAGTCAAATGACAGGGAGGACTGAAGCTTTCTTT. It encodes CASSQMTGRTEAFF.